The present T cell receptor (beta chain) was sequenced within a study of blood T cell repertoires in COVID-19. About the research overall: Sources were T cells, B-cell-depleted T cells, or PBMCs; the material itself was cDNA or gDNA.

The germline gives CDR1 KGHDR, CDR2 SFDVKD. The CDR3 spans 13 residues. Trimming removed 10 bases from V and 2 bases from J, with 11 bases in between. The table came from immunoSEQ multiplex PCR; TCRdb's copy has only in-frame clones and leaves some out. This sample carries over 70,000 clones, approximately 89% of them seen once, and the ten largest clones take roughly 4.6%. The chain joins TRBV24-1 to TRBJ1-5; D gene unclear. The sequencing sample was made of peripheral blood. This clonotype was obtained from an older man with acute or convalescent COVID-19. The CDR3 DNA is TGTGCCACGCAGGTGGATGGCAATCAGCCCCAGCATTTT. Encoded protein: CATQVDGNQPQHF.